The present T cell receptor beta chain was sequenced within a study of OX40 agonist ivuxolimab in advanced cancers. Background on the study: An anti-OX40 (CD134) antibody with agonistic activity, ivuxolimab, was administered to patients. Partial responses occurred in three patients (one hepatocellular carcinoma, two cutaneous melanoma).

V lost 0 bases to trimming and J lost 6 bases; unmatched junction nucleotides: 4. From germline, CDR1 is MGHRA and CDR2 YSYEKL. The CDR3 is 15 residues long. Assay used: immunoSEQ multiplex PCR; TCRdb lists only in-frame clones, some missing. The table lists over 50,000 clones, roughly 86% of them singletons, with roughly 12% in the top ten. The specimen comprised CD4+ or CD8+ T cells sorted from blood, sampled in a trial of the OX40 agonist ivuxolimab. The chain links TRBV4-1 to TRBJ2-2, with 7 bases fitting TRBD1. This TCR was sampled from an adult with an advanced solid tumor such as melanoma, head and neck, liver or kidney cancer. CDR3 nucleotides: TGCGCCAGCAGCCAAGAGGACAGGAATGCCGGGGAGCTGTTTTTT. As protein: CASSQEDRNAGELFF.